This TCR beta chain was recovered during a study of technical replicates of blood from several donors. Deletions cut 6 bases from V and 4 bases from J, with 14 bases between. The CDR3 covers 14 residues. CDR1 and CDR2 (germline): SEHNR, FQNEAQ (reference sequence). Sequencing used immunoSEQ multiplex PCR; TCRdb keeps in-frame clones, though not all of them. The profile covers approximately 84,000 clones, with roughly 98% appearing a single time and around 0.15% taken by the ten largest. This chain joins TRBV7-9 and TRBJ2-3; D possibly corresponds to TRBD2 (6 bases). The sequenced material came from T cells isolated from PBMCs. The sequence derives from a human donor in good health. The CDR3 is CASRRASAPDTQYF. The CDR3, as DNA: TGTGCCAGCAGGCGGGCTAGCGCTCCAGATACGCAGTATTTT.